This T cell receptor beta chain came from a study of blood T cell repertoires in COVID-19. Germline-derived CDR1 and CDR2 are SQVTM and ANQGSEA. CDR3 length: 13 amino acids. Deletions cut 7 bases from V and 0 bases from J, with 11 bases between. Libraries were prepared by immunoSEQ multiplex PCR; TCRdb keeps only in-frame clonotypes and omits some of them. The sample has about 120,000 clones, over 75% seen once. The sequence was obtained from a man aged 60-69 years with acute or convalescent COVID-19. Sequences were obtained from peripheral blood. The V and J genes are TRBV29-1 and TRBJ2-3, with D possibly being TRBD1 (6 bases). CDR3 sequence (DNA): TGCAGCGCCTGGACAGATAGCACAGATACGCAGTATTTT. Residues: CSAWTDSTDTQYF.